This T cell receptor (beta chain) was profiled in a study of T cells in tumors and immune-related adverse events (dated by TCRdb to 2020 to 2023). The sample's treatment or condition label is to be understood as: nivolumab (PD-1 blockade) given before sampling. The DNeasy Blood and Tissue Kit was used to extract DNA from formalin-fixed paraffin-embedded specimens. Using the immunoSEQ assay, the TCR beta locus was amplified and sequenced, producing bulk TCR Vbeta CDR3 data. The authors processed their data as follows. CDR3s were excluded if they were non-productive, were shorter than 7 amino acids, or did not start with C or end with F/W. Analysis was restricted to specimens with at least 1000 reads, and clonotypes were defined at the amino acid level. To compute clonality, Pielou's evenness was subtracted from 1. Library sizes were equalized by abundance-weighted random subsampling with replacement, which was repeated 100 times so that 95% confidence intervals could be reported. The Morisita overlap index was used to quantify repertoire overlap, and the top 40 clones in each specimen were examined for overlap with the irAE. TCRdb's version of the immuneACCESS table is confined to in-frame rearrangements and falls short of the full clone set. An unresolved V gene accounts for under half of the shortfall where checked; the remainder is of unknown origin. V and J calls and clone size are those listed in that table; D and trimming were worked out from the DNA. The sample includes approximately 4,000 clones, with around 80% observed a single time. Roughly 22% of the sample is held by the ten biggest clonotypes.

Trimming takes 3 bases from V and 2 bases from J, and the germline ends sit 7 bases apart. CDR1 is given as MNHNS and CDR2 as SASEGT, both from the germline V gene. The CDR3 spans 13 residues, from the cysteine through the phenylalanine. The entry retains the CDR3 DNA only, 39 bases that are in frame from base 1. A word on this clone: This clone's antigen is unknown. No base qualities exist here, and no much larger clone lies one base off it.

The receptor comes from a female donor with metastatic renal cell carcinoma. The chain employs TRBV6-1 and TRBJ1-2; TRBD1 might be the D gene, on 5 matching bases. The specimen comprised skin tissue, sampled from a patient treated with anti-PD-1 therapy. The CDR3 amino acid sequence is: CASSDRVNYGYTF. The DNA reads TGTGCCAGCAGTGACAGGGTGAACTATGGCTACACCTTC.